Listed below are T cell receptor beta chains from one sample, sequenced in a study of T cell repertoires in cytomegalovirus infection. TCRdb re-analysed the reads in MiXCR, keeping a single row per CDR3 protein. The sample holds about 770,000 distinct CDR3 sequences, roughly 29% seen once. These TCRs are of unknown antigen specificity. Sequences were derived from cultured CD8+ T cells from PBMCs, sampled from culture after CMV antigen stimulation. Source of these receptors: a human donor in good health (CMV status not recorded). Some clones in this sample may be carry-over from other donors' samples. Each CDR3 is given with its conserved first and last residue. The order of the fields is J gene, clone size, V gene, D gene, CDR3 DNA, CDR3 protein. D genes are given only for firm matches. Clone sizes are given selectively: once, few, many, or a class where the clone is expanded.

TRBJ2-1 | - | TRBV7-6 | - | TGTGCCAGCAGCTTCCGAGGAGAGGATGGGCAGTTCTTC | CASSFRGEDGQFF
TRBJ2-7 | - | TRBV5-1 | TRBD1 | TGCGCCAGCAGCACAAGGACAGGGGTCGCCTACGAGCAGTACTTC | CASSTRTGVAYEQYF
TRBJ1-1 | - | TRBV6-5 | - | TGTGCCAGCAGCAGCCCAACTTCTGAAGCTTTCTTT | CASSSPTSEAFF
TRBJ2-2 | once | TRBV7-4 | - | TGTGCCAGCAGCCCCCAAGCCGCCGGGGAGCTGTTTTTT | CASSPQAAGELFF
TRBJ2-3 | many | TRBV12-3/TRBV12-4 | - | TGTGCCAGCAGCCGATCTAGCGTTAGCACAGATACGCAGTATTTT | CASSRSSVSTDTQYF
TRBJ2-1 | - | TRBV19 | - | TGTGCCAGTAGTATATCGACACTAGGGGACAATGAGCAGTTCTTC | CASSISTLGDNEQFF
TRBJ2-1 | - | TRBV27 | TRBD2 | TGTGCCAGCAGTTTGCTGGGGGGGTATGGTGAGCAGTTCTTC | CASSLLGGYGEQFF
TRBJ2-4 | - | TRBV12-5 | - | TGTGCTAGTGGTTTGGCGGGTTACGGAATCAACATTCAGTACTTC | CASGLAGYGINIQYF
TRBJ2-2 | - | TRBV6-1 | - | TGTGCCTACCTGGGGGGGGAGCTGTTTTTT | CAYLGGELFF
TRBJ2-5 | - | TRBV5-4 | - | TGTGCCAGCAGGTCCGAGCGGCAAGAGACCCAGTACTTC | CASRSERQETQYF
TRBJ1-5 | - | TRBV4-2 | - | TGTGCCAGCAGCCAAGAATACGCTAGCAATCAGCCCCAGCATTTT | CASSQEYASNQPQHF
TRBJ1-1 | - | TRBV6-2/TRBV6-3 | - | TGTGCCAGCAGCTCGGGGGGCTGGGCTTTCTTT | CASSSGGWAFF
TRBJ2-7 | - | TRBV7-4 | - | TGTGCCAGCAGCTTCGCCCCTCGCTACGAGCAGTACTTC | CASSFAPRYEQYF
TRBJ1-2 | - | TRBV4-1 | - | TGCGCCAGCAGCCCGTCAAGGGGGGGGAACTTTGGCTACACCTTC | CASSPSRGGNFGYTF
TRBJ2-5 | - | TRBV7-6 | TRBD2 | TGTGCCAGCAGCCCGAGTAGCGGGGGTTTCCAAGAGACCCAGTACTTC | CASSPSSGGFQETQYF
TRBJ2-5 | many | TRBV7-9 | TRBD1 | TGTGCCAGCAGCGACGCCTGGGACAGAAGACGAGAGACCCAGTACTTC | CASSDAWDRRRETQYF
TRBJ2-1 | few | TRBV2 | - | TGTGCCAGCAGTTTCGCATTCGAAACCGGTGAGCAGTTCTTC | CASSFAFETGEQFF
TRBJ2-1 | - | TRBV27 | - | TGTGCCAGCAGTTCGTACAGGAGACTAGAAGGTGAGCAGTTCTTC | CASSSYRRLEGEQFF
TRBJ2-5 | few | TRBV7-9 | TRBD1 | TGTGCCAGCAGCCCGGGACAGGTGGGGCAAGAGACCCAGTACTTC | CASSPGQVGQETQYF
TRBJ2-1 | many | TRBV7-2 | - | TGTGCCAGCAGCAGCCCCATCACCGAAAGATACAATGAGCAGTTCTTC | CASSSPITERYNEQFF
TRBJ2-3 | - | TRBV2 | - | TGTGCCAGCCCTGGGCAGACCTACCAGATAGATACGCAGTATTTT | CASPGQTYQIDTQYF
TRBJ1-5 | - | TRBV12-5 | - | TGTGCTAGTGGCCTCGGGGCCGATCAGCCCCAGCATTTT | CASGLGADQPQHF
TRBJ1-6 | few | TRBV27 | - | TGTGCCAGCAGTCCAGGGTTGCCTAATTCACCCCTCCACTTT | CASSPGLPNSPLHF
TRBJ1-6 | few | TRBV10-3 | - | TGTGCCATCAGTGAGGCCACCAATAATTCACCCCTCCACTTT | CAISEATNNSPLHF